This T cell receptor (beta chain) was identified in a study of T cells in Graves' hyperthyroidism and ophthalmopathy. This clonotype was seen only a few times. The antigen remains unidentified. One junction end does not reproduce the germline sequence, and a read error may be involved. RNA transcripts yielded amplified TCR beta CDR3 regions. The HTBI set primed first-round TCR CDR3 RT-PCR. Via MiXCR, TCRdb re-called the multiplex PCR reads, giving one row per CDR3 protein. The table shows 600,000 to 700,000 distinct CDR3 sequences, with about 15% occurring only once. CDR3 length: 14 amino acids. Ophthalmopathy patients all had a Clinical Activity Score of at least 3, a NOSPECS grade of at least 4 and disease under 3 months old. Findings and caveats of the study: Appearing also in blood were most of the thyroid clonotypes expanded above 0.001. The model identified upcoming ophthalmopathy a median approximately six months ahead of onset.

Sequencing was done on a sample of blood. The chain is built from TRBV12-3 or TRBV12-4 and TRBJ1-1; 7 bases agree with TRBD1. The sequence came from a woman aged 40 to 50 with Graves' ophthalmopathy. CDR3 nucleotide sequence: TGCGCCAGCACCCTGACAGGGCCCTACACTGAAGCTTTCTTT. Amino acids: CASTLTGPYTEAFF.